One sample yielded the 18 T cell receptor beta chains listed below, sequenced in a study of identical twins' blood T cells. TCRdb passed the 5' RACE reads through MiXCR, listing each CDR3 protein once. The data hold 350,000 to 450,000 distinct CDR3 sequences, with roughly 31% observed a single time. Sequencing was carried out using PBMCs. Every receptor here comes from a woman aged 18-55 years in good health.

This chain's CDR3 is CASSLNRGSSGTQYF. CDR3 DNA: TGCGCCAGCAGCCTGAACAGAGGGTCATCAGGTACGCAGTATTTT. The chain combines TRBV5-1 with TRBJ2-3; weak D call: TRBD2 (5 bases). V was shortened by 4 bases and J by 8 bases, with 20 bases between the two germline ends. This CDR3 contains 15 residues. Germline V lookup: CDR1 SGHRS, CDR2 YFSETQ.

The chain links TRBV18 to TRBJ2-7; tentatively, D is TRBD1 or TRBD2 (5 bases each). Trimming shortened V by 5 bases and J by 6 bases, and 8 bases separated the two germline ends. The CDR3 sequence is 11 residues long. The germline V gene has CDR1 KGHSH and CDR2 LQKENI. CDR3 sequence: CASSAGSEQYF. The DNA of the CDR3 is TGTGCCAGCTCAGCAGGGAGCGAGCAGTACTTC.

This clonotype was detected a few times. The CDR3: CSARPFVQTSGRNEQFF. CDR3 nucleotide sequence: TGCAGTGCTAGACCGTTTGTGCAAACTAGCGGGAGGAATGAGCAGTTCTTC. This chain uses TRBV20-1 with TRBJ2-1; 12 bases are a match to TRBD2. The CDR3 length is 17 residues. Germline V gene sequence: CDR1 DFQATT, CDR2 SNEGSKA (reference sequence). Germline trimming cut 2 bases from V and 7 bases from J; bases unmatched to any gene: 12.

This chain joins TRBV19 and TRBJ1-4; 7 bases line up with TRBD1. The V and J ends lost 8 bases and 4 bases, in that order; junction bases with no gene match: 10. Germline values: CDR1 LNHDA, CDR2 SQIVND (reference sequence). The CDR3 is 15 amino acids. CDR3 amino acids: CASEERGPLNEKLFF. The DNA for the CDR3 is TGTGCCAGTGAGGAGAGGGGGCCACTTAATGAAAAACTGTTTTTT.

The table lists this clonotype with a few counts. This chain connects TRBV27 to TRBJ2-1; D call uncertain. The CDR3 has 13 residues. From germline, CDR1 is MNHEY and CDR2 SMNVEV (reference sequence). V lost 3 bases to trimming and J lost 5 bases, with 8 bases between them. CDR3 sequence reads: CASSLEPNNEQFF. DNA of the CDR3: TGTGCCAGCAGTTTGGAGCCCAACAATGAGCAGTTCTTC.

V is TRBV20-1 and J is TRBJ2-7, with no clear D. V was trimmed by 0 bases and J by 3 bases, leaving 12 bases between them. Germline V gene lookup returns CDR1 DFQATT and CDR2 SNEGSKA (reference sequence). The CDR3 is made up of 14 amino acids. CDR3 protein: CSARDRTRGYEQYF. The CDR3 bases are TGCAGTGCTAGAGATCGGACCCGAGGCTACGAGCAGTACTTC.

This clonotype was found a few times. This CDR3 is CASSWEGMTNEKLFF. CDR3 bases: TGCGCCAGCAGCTGGGAGGGGATGACTAATGAAAAACTGTTTTTT. This chain uses TRBV5-1 with TRBJ1-4; maybe TRBD1 (5 bases). Trimming stripped 3 bases from V and 2 bases from J, with 11 bases between. Looked up from germline, CDR1 is SGHRS and CDR2 is YFSETQ. The CDR3 covers 15 residues.

With respect to this clonotype: Relative to the germline gene, one junction end is altered; a read error may explain this. This sequence joins TRBV5-1 and TRBJ2-1, with D possibly TRBD2 on 5 matching bases. The CDR3 runs to 11 residues. Per germline, CDR1 SGHRS and CDR2 YFSETQ. CDR3 residues: CANSGLNEQFF. As DNA, the CDR3 is TGCGCCAACAGCGGCCTTAATGAGCAGTTCTTC.

There are a few counts of this clonotype. The chain couples TRBV3-1 to TRBJ1-2; tentatively, D is TRBD1 (5 bases). CDR3 length: 14 amino acids. V was cut by 0 bases and J by 8 bases, with 13 bases left in between. CDR1 LGHDT and CDR2 YNNKEL come from the germline V gene (reference sequence). The CDR3 coding sequence is TGTGCCAGCAGCCAAGATCCCAGGGCTTACGGCTACACCTTC. Translating it yields CASSQDPRAYGYTF.

The chain is built from TRBV20-1 and TRBJ2-1; the D is unclear. In germline, CDR1 is DFQATT, CDR2 SNEGSKA (reference sequence). Trimming removed 3 bases at V and 10 bases at J, with 19 bases between. The CDR3 runs to 14 residues. This chain's CDR3 is CSASTDTQVEEQFF. The DNA for the CDR3 is TGCAGTGCTAGTACTGACACCCAAGTTGAGGAGCAGTTCTTC.

A word on this clonotype: The junction and the germline gene differ at one end; a read error may be behind it. The chain couples TRBV11-2 to TRBJ1-5, with no clear D. Germline lookup yields CDR1 SGHAT and CDR2 FQNNGV. The CDR3 covers 17 residues. The CDR3 DNA reads as TGTGCCGGCAGCTTATCGTCTTGGGGAGGCAGCAATCAGCCCCAGCATTTT. Translated, it gives CAGSLSSWGGSNQPQHF.

The chain combines TRBV5-1 with TRBJ2-3; D may match TRBD1 or TRBD2 (6 bases each). Per the germline V gene, CDR1 is SGHRS and CDR2 is YFSETQ. CDR3 length: 15 amino acids. Between the trimmed V and J ends, which lost 4 bases and 11 bases, there was a span of 23 bases. The CDR3 nucleotides are TGCGCCAGCAGCCCGGGGGCGCGAACAGATACGCAGCAGTATTTT. It translates to CASSPGARTDTQQYF.

The chain joins TRBV20-1 to TRBJ2-1; unclear D gene. V lost 6 bases, J lost 5 bases, and 8 bases lay in between. Germline loops: CDR1 DFQATT, CDR2 SNEGSKA (reference sequence). This CDR3 is built from 11 residues. CDR3 sequence reads: CSASTHNEQFF. The CDR3 nucleotides read TGCAGTGCATCAACCCACAATGAGCAGTTCTTC.

About this clonotype: This could be a read error, since a much larger clone is one nucleotide away. The chain employs TRBV20-1 and TRBJ1-4; a possible D gene is TRBD1 (6 bases). The ends were cut back, 8 bases at V and 1 base at J, with 14 bases in the middle. The CDR3 is 14 amino acids. The germline V gene has CDR1 DFQATT and CDR2 SNEGSKA (reference sequence). CDR3 residues: CSTKGGVTNEKLFF. DNA for the CDR3: TGCAGTACTAAGGGGGGCGTAACTAATGAAAAACTGTTTTTT.

The J gene is TRBJ1-1, the V gene TRBV5-1; D possibly corresponds to TRBD1 (5 bases). The CDR3 is 12 amino acids. The V gene lost 4 bases and the J gene lost 8 bases, with 12 bases spanning the gap. From germline, CDR1 is SGHRS and CDR2 YFSETQ. The DNA of the CDR3 is TGCGCCAGCAGCCCTGGGACGGAAGAAGCTTTCTTT. Residues: CASSPGTEEAFF.

This clonotype was recorded a few times. The V call is TRBV6-2 or TRBV6-3, the J call TRBJ1-1; no clear D. Trimming pared 6 bases from V and 9 bases from J, leaving 11 bases between. Germline CDR1 reads MNHEY; CDR2 reads SVGEGT. The CDR3 is 11 residues long. The CDR3 DNA is TGTGCCAGCAGCGAACACCGGAAAGCTTTCTTT. This gives the protein CASSEHRKAFF.

The genes are TRBV11-2 and TRBJ2-7; D is undetermined. This CDR3 is built from 12 residues. Germline assignment: CDR1 SGHAT and CDR2 FQNNGV. The V and J ends lost 1 base and 9 bases respectively, with 10 bases between them. The CDR3 DNA reads as TGTGCCAGCAGCTTAGTGACTGACGGGCAGTACTTC. Its translation: CASSLVTDGQYF.

The gene calls are TRBV6-5 and TRBJ1-5, with no clear D. Per the germline V gene, CDR1 is MNHEY and CDR2 is SVGAGI. The CDR3 extends over 15 amino acids. V lost 5 bases to trimming and J lost 4 bases, with 15 bases between them. CDR3 nucleotides: TGTGCCAGCAGTCCGCTTCGGGGATTAAATCAGCCCCAGCATTTT. It codes for CASSPLRGLNQPQHF.